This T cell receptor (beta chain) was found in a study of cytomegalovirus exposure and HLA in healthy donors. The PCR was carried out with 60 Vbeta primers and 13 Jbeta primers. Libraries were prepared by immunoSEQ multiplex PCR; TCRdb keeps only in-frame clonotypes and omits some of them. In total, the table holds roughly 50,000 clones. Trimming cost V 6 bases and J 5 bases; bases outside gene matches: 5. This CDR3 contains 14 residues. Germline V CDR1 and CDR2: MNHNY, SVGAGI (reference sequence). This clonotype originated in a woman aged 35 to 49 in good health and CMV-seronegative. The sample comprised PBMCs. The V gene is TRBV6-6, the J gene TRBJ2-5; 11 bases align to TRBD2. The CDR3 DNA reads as TGTGCCAGCAGAGTAGCGGGAGGGCACGAGACCCAGTACTTC. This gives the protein CASRVAGGHETQYF.